A selection of T cell receptor beta chains follows, all from one sample in a study of cytomegalovirus exposure and HLA in healthy donors. Repertoires were generated with immunoSEQ multiplex PCR, while TCRdb's copy carries only in-frame clones and drops some. The repertoire consists of almost 70,000 clones, with around 70% occurring once and the leading ten covering approximately 15%. The sample taken for sequencing was PBMCs. The receptor source for this set is a male donor in good health and CMV-seropositive. The CDR3 runs from the conserved cysteine through the conserved F or W. Each record gives: J gene, D gene, V gene, clone size, CDR3 protein, CDR3 DNA. A D gene is named only where the DNA matches it firmly. Size tells how often a clone was seen (once, few, many) or the class of an expanded clone, and some rows leave it out.

j_gene: TRBJ2-5; d_gene: TRBD1; v_gene: TRBV18; abundance: -; CDR3aa: CASSPPSSGQSGTQYF; CDR3nt: TGTGCCAGCTCACCACCCAGCTCGGGACAGTCAGGGACCCAGTACTTC
j_gene: TRBJ1-1; d_gene: TRBD1; v_gene: TRBV10-3; abundance: -; CDR3aa: CAISDTGGGAEAFF; CDR3nt: TGTGCCATCAGTGACACAGGGGGCGGAGCTGAAGCTTTCTTT
j_gene: TRBJ2-3; d_gene: TRBD2; v_gene: TRBV6-6; abundance: -; CDR3aa: CASSGTSQRTDTQYF; CDR3nt: TGTGCCAGCAGCGGGACTAGCCAACGCACAGATACGCAGTATTTT
j_gene: TRBJ2-4; d_gene: -; v_gene: TRBV5-1; abundance: few; CDR3aa: CASRPNGGTKNIQYF; CDR3nt: TGCGCCAGCAGGCCCAACGGGGGTACCAAAAACATTCAGTACTTC
j_gene: TRBJ1-2; d_gene: TRBD1; v_gene: TRBV9; abundance: -; CDR3aa: CASSVGQGLAGYTF; CDR3nt: TGTGCCAGCAGCGTCGGACAGGGTCTGGCTGGCTACACCTTC
j_gene: TRBJ2-7; d_gene: -; v_gene: TRBV11-2; abundance: once; CDR3aa: CASSHPPEGEEQYF; CDR3nt: TGTGCCAGCAGCCATCCCCCGGAGGGTGAAGAGCAGTACTTC
j_gene: TRBJ1-1; d_gene: -; v_gene: TRBV5-1; abundance: once; CDR3aa: CASSLAGRRTEAFF; CDR3nt: TGCGCCAGCAGCTTGGCAGGGCGAAGGACTGAAGCTTTCTTT
j_gene: TRBJ2-7; d_gene: TRBD1; v_gene: TRBV5-5; abundance: -; CDR3aa: CASSLFYGDRGKYEQYF; CDR3nt: TGTGCCAGCAGCTTGTTTTATGGGGACAGGGGGAAGTACGAGCAGTACTTC
j_gene: TRBJ1-4; d_gene: -; v_gene: TRBV5-6; abundance: -; CDR3aa: CASSPEGINEKLFF; CDR3nt: TGTGCCAGCAGCCCCGAGGGCATTAATGAAAAACTGTTTTTT
j_gene: TRBJ2-3; d_gene: TRBD1; v_gene: TRBV7-3; abundance: -; CDR3aa: CASSLPQGYTDTQYF; CDR3nt: TGTGCCAGCAGCTTACCACAGGGGTACACAGATACGCAGTATTTT
j_gene: TRBJ2-1; d_gene: -; v_gene: TRBV27; abundance: -; CDR3aa: CASSGRSTSIWEQFF; CDR3nt: TGTGCCAGCAGTGGTCGAAGCACGTCGATCTGGGAGCAGTTCTTC
j_gene: TRBJ1-3; d_gene: -; v_gene: TRBV6-5; abundance: -; CDR3aa: CASQGNSGNTIYF; CDR3nt: TGTGCCAGCCAGGGGAACTCTGGAAACACCATATATTTT
j_gene: TRBJ1-6; d_gene: -; v_gene: TRBV11-2; abundance: few; CDR3aa: CASSPARESSPLHF; CDR3nt: TGTGCCAGCAGCCCCGCTCGGGAGTCTTCACCCCTCCACTTT
j_gene: TRBJ1-4; d_gene: TRBD1; v_gene: TRBV30; abundance: once; CDR3aa: CAWSEGQGNEKLFF; CDR3nt: TGTGCCTGGTCCGAGGGACAGGGGAATGAAAAACTGTTTTTT